This T cell receptor (beta chain) was documented in a study of T cell responses to AZD1222 COVID-19 vaccine. Whole-study context: Pooling was applied to second doses at about 4 or about 12 weeks. Study observations and caveats: Donors skewed white British and female; clonal diversity was possibly underestimated. Across spike, vaccine-associated CD4 TCRs were found, dominant at 160-218 and 743-854.

The CDR3 extends over 13 amino acids. V was clipped by 7 bases and J by 0 bases, with 9 bases between them. Produced via immunoSEQ multiplex PCR; TCRdb's table is partial and in-frame only. The sample lists some 200,000 clones, approximately 90% seen once, with over 0.85% in the top ten. Comment on this clone: What it binds is unknown.

This chain joins TRBV12-3 or TRBV12-4 and TRBJ1-1; tentatively, D is TRBD1 (6 bases). The clonotype comes from an adult in good health. Source: peripheral blood, taken on day 0 of AZD1222 vaccination. The CDR3 coding sequence is TGTGCCAGCAAATCAGGGGTGAACACTGAAGCTTTCTTT. Encoded protein: CASKSGVNTEAFF.